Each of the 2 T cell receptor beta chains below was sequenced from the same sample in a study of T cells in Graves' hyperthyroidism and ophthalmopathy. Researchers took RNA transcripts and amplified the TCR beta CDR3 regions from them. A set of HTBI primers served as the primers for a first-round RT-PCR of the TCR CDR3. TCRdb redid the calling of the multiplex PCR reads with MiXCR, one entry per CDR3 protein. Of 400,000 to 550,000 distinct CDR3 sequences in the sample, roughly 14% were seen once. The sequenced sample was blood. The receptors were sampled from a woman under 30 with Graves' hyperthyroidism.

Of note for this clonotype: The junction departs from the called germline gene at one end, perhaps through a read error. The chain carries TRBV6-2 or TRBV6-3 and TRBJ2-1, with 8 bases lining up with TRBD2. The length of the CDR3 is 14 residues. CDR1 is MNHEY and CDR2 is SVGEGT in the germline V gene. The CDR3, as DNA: TGTGTCAGCAGGGTAGCGGGAAGGGCTAATGAGCAGTTCTTC. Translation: CVSRVAGRANEQFF.

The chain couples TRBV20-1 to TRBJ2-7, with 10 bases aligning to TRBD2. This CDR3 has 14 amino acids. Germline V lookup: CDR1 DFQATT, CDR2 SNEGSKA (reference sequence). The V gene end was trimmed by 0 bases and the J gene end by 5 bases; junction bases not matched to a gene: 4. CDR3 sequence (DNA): TGCAGTGCTAGAGAGGCTAGCGGGAGCGACGAGCAGTACTTC. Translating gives CSAREASGSDEQYF.